This T cell receptor beta chain was captured in a study of T cells in localized non-small cell lung cancer. General study findings and limits: Those with higher blood T cell density had longer overall survival.

Some clones are missing from TCRdb's copy, which holds only in-frame ones; the method was immunoSEQ multiplex PCR. The sample has under 3,000 clones; about 26% are singletons. The count of this clone is one. The antigen is not known. The sequenced sample was normal lung tissue next to the tumor, obtained before any cancer treatment. The receptor's source is a woman aged 40 to 75 with stage II squamous cell lung carcinoma.

The CDR3 here is CASSIGRRDRGAVAQFF. The CDR3 DNA follows: TGTGCCAGTAGTATAGGCCGCCGGGACAGGGGGGCTGTGGCGCAGTTCTTC. This chain connects TRBV19 to TRBJ2-1, with 11 positions matching TRBD1. This CDR3 spans 17 amino acids. CDR1 and CDR2 (germline): LNHDA, SQIVND (reference sequence). Trimming took 1 base from V and 12 from J; bases not matched to a gene: 14.